These 22 T cell receptor beta chains were sequenced from one sample in a study of blood T cell repertoires in COVID-19. Profiled with immunoSEQ multiplex PCR; TCRdb holds only in-frame clones, not every one. The sample lists fewer than 400,000 clones, about nine tenths occurring once. Sequencing used peripheral blood. Receptors originate from a woman aged 25 to 39 with COVID-19, enrolled during active disease.

The gene calls are TRBV3-1 (or the pseudogene TRBV3-2) and TRBJ1-6; the D is unclear. The ends were cut back, 1 base at V and 13 bases at J, with 8 bases in the middle. Germline V gene lookup returns CDR1 LGHDT and CDR2 YNNKEL (reference sequence). This CDR3 has 12 amino acids. The CDR3 nucleotides are TGTGCCAGCAGCCAAGCTACGGGGCCCCTCCACTTT. Translation gives CASSQATGPLHF.

In nucleotides, the CDR3 is TGTGCCAGCAGGTGGGACAGGGGCACCGGGGAGCTGTTTTTT. Translating it yields CASRWDRGTGELFF. The rearrangement uses TRBV7-9 and TRBJ2-2; 10 positions match TRBD1. The CDR3 has 14 residues. Germline V gives CDR1 SEHNR, CDR2 FQNEAQ (reference sequence). J gave up 4 bases and V 6 bases, and 2 bases lay outside the gene matches.

V and J are TRBV21-1 and TRBJ1-4; no DNA check was done on the table's D call, TRBD1. TRBV21-1 is designated a pseudogene. The CDR3 has 17 amino acids. The CDR3 is CASSKAARTDPNEKLFF. The CDR3 region has the DNA TGTGCCAGCAGCAAGGCCGCCAGGACAGACCCTAATGAAAAACTGTTTTTT.

V is TRBV30 and J is TRBJ2-2; D is ambiguous. This CDR3 spans 15 amino acids. Germline CDR1 GTSNPN, CDR2 SVGIG (reference sequence). Trimming shortened V by 3 bases and J by 0 bases, and 11 bases separated the two germline ends. The CDR3, as DNA: TGTGCCTGGAGGGTCGGAACAGCGAACACCGGGGAGCTGTTTTTT. Its protein product is CAWRVGTANTGELFF. Supplemented by reference TRBV30 and TRBJ2-2, the full variable domain reads SQTIHQWPATLVQPVGSPLSLECTVEGTSNPNLYWYRQAAGRGLQLLFYSVGIGQISSEVPQNLSASRPQDRQFILSSKKLLLSDSGFYLCAWRVGTANTGELFFGEGSRLTVL.

This chain links TRBV4-1 with TRBJ2-5; possible D gene TRBD2, 5 bases. This CDR3 has 14 amino acids. Germline V gene data show CDR1 as MGHRA and CDR2 as YSYEKL. Trimming stripped 1 base from V and 7 bases from J, with 13 bases between. The CDR3 here is CASSQGRQRGTQYF. Written as DNA, the CDR3 is TGCGCCAGCAGCCAAGGGAGACAACGGGGGACCCAGTACTTC.

The chain combines TRBV5-1 with TRBJ2-5, with a weak D call TRBD2 (6 bases). Between the trimmed V and J ends, which lost 3 bases and 4 bases, there was a span of 19 bases. Germline V gene lookup returns CDR1 SGHRS and CDR2 YFSETQ. The CDR3 totals 16 residues. The CDR3 here is CASSWGVAEGRETQYF. The CDR3 coding sequence is TGCGCCAGCAGCTGGGGGGTGGCTGAAGGTAGAGAGACCCAGTACTTC.

This clone was counted a few times. The gene calls are TRBV10-3 and TRBJ1-1; D gene ambiguous. Germline CDR1 ENHRY, CDR2 SYGVKD. The V end lost 3 bases, the J end lost 0 bases, and 14 bases lay between the germline ends. This CDR3 is built from 16 residues. CDR3 sequence: CAISDPTSRVNTEAFF. CDR3 DNA: TGTGCCATCAGTGACCCGACTTCGCGGGTGAACACTGAAGCTTTCTTT.

DNA for the CDR3: TGTGCCAGCAGGCGACTATTTAATTCACCCCTCCACTTT. Its protein is CASRRLFNSPLHF. This rearrangement joins TRBV28 to TRBJ1-6, with D unclear. The germline CDR1 and CDR2 sequences are MDHEN and SYDVKM. Trimming removed 6 bases at V and 6 bases at J, with 9 bases between. The length of the CDR3 is 13 residues.

This clone was found a few times. The gene calls are TRBV5-6 and TRBJ1-2; no reliable D call. This CDR3 is 15 amino acids long. The V end lost 4 bases, the J end lost 8 bases, and 21 bases lay between the germline ends. Looked up from germline, CDR1 is SGHDT and CDR2 is YYEEEE. The CDR3 DNA reads TGTGCCAGCAGCGGACGGCCCGGAGGGATTTCGGGCTACACCTTC. It yields the protein CASSGRPGGISGYTF.

This clone was detected only once. V gene TRBV5-1 combines with J gene TRBJ1-2, with TRBD1 identical over 11 bases. The trim removed 3 bases at V and 2 bases at J, leaving 3 bases unmatched. The germline CDR1 and CDR2 sequences are SGHRS and YFSETQ. The CDR3 has 15 amino acids. In DNA, the CDR3 is TGCGCCAGCAGCTCCGGGACAGGGGGAAACTATGGCTACACCTTC. It codes for CASSSGTGGNYGYTF.

The chain recombines TRBV4-2 with TRBJ1-4; no reliable D call. This CDR3 is 16 amino acids long. The V end lost 0 bases, the J end lost 4 bases, and 12 bases lay between the germline ends. Germline CDR1 and CDR2: LGHNA and YNFKEQ. The DNA of the CDR3 is TGTGCCAGCAGCCAAGATTTAACAAGTTTTAATGAAAAACTGTTTTTT. Translated: CASSQDLTSFNEKLFF.

The V call is TRBV28, the J call TRBJ1-5, with D possibly TRBD1 on 6 matching bases. CDR1 and CDR2 (germline): MDHEN, SYDVKM. The V gene lost 6 bases and the J gene lost 0 bases, with 12 bases spanning the gap. The CDR3 runs 15 residues. This chain's CDR3 is CASSSGQVSNQPQHF. CDR3 in DNA: TGTGCCAGCAGCTCGGGACAAGTTAGCAATCAGCCCCAGCATTTT.

This chain uses TRBV2 with TRBJ1-2, with 10 positions matching TRBD1. CDR3 size: 13 residues. Germline CDR1 and CDR2: SNHLY and FYNNEI. J was trimmed by 5 bases and V by 7 bases; bases with no gene match: 4. Here the CDR3 reads CASTGTGEYGYTF. As DNA, the CDR3 is TGTGCCAGCACTGGGACAGGGGAGTATGGCTACACCTTC.

J is TRBJ1-1 and V is TRBV10-3; maybe TRBD1 (5 bases). The V end was cut by 4 bases, the J end by 3 bases, with 9 bases between. From germline, CDR1 is ENHRY and CDR2 SYGVKD. This CDR3 region has 13 residues. The chain's CDR3 is CAISGTGDTEAFF. CDR3 DNA sequence: TGTGCCATCAGTGGAACAGGTGACACTGAAGCTTTCTTT.

The rearrangement links TRBV5-4 to TRBJ2-2, with D possibly matching TRBD2 (6 bases). The V gene's germline CDR1 is SGHNT and CDR2 YYREEE (reference sequence). Trimming pared 4 bases from V and 5 bases from J, leaving 18 bases between. This CDR3 has 16 residues. Here the CDR3 reads CASSPGEAGWTGELFF. The CDR3, as DNA: TGTGCCAGCAGCCCTGGGGAAGCGGGTTGGACCGGGGAGCTGTTTTTT.

This chain links TRBV6-5 with TRBJ1-6; no firm D call. The V gene lost 8 bases and the J gene lost 6 bases, with 8 bases spanning the gap. Looked up from germline, CDR1 is MNHEY and CDR2 is SVGAGI. This CDR3 is built from 12 residues. CDR3 sequence reads: CASGQPNSPLHF. In DNA, the CDR3 is TGTGCCAGCGGGCAGCCTAATTCACCCCTCCACTTT.

The chain has TRBV6-2 or TRBV6-3 and TRBJ1-5, with 7 bases matching TRBD1. In germline, CDR1 is MNHEY, CDR2 SVGEGT. CDR3 size: 17 residues. V lost 6 bases to trimming and J lost 2 bases; unmatched junction nucleotides: 13. Here the CDR3 reads CASSSGTDYSRNQPQHF. The CDR3 DNA is TGTGCCAGCAGCTCCGGGACAGACTATAGTCGCAATCAGCCCCAGCATTTT.

The chain combines TRBV5-6 with TRBJ2-7; 7 bases line up with TRBD1. Germline values: CDR1 SGHDT, CDR2 YYEEEE. This CDR3 contains 13 residues. The V segment lost 2 bases and the J segment 6 bases; nucleotides outside the gene matches: 5. Here the CDR3 DNA reads TGTGCCAGCAGCTTTACAGGGGCCGCCGAGCAGTACTTC. It yields the protein CASSFTGAAEQYF.

The gene calls are TRBV3-1 (or the pseudogene TRBV3-2) and TRBJ1-6; 8 bases agree with TRBD1. The CDR3 spans 15 residues. Germline V gene data show CDR1 as LGHDT and CDR2 as YNNKEL (reference sequence). J gave up 8 bases and V 3 bases, and 6 bases lay outside the gene matches. CDR3 sequence (DNA): TGTGCCAGCAGCCAGCAGGGGGCGAGTTATTCACCCCTCCACTTT. It translates to CASSQQGASYSPLHF.

V is TRBV6-5 and J is TRBJ1-6, with D perhaps TRBD1 (5 bases). Germline-derived CDR1 and CDR2 are MNHEY and SVGAGI. The CDR3 is 14 residues long. V was clipped by 5 bases and J by 5 bases, with 10 bases between them. The DNA of the CDR3 is TGTGCCAGCAGTATGCAGGGAAATAATTCACCCCTCCACTTT. This gives the protein CASSMQGNNSPLHF.

The chain joins TRBV29-1 to TRBJ2-2; D is unresolved. This CDR3 is built from 17 residues. Germline lookup yields CDR1 SQVTM and CDR2 ANQGSEA. The V and J ends lost 5 bases and 2 bases respectively, with 21 bases between them. Here the CDR3 reads CSVLVLSSDINTGELFF. DNA of the CDR3: TGCAGCGTTCTAGTCTTGTCTTCCGATATTAACACCGGGGAGCTGTTTTTT.

The chain carries TRBV6-5 and TRBJ1-3; 9 nucleotides line up with TRBD1. The CDR3 has 14 amino acids. Germline V gives CDR1 MNHEY, CDR2 SVGAGI. Trimming removed 6 bases from V and 8 bases from J; junction bases left unmatched: 8. This chain's CDR3 is CASRSLTGGDTIYF. The CDR3, as DNA: TGTGCCAGCAGATCTTTGACAGGGGGGGACACCATATATTTT.